This T cell receptor beta chain was captured in a study of T-cell memory formation after mild COVID-19. Note on this clonotype: Its specificity is unknown.

Researchers used 5'RACE with constant-segment primers to make TCR alpha and TCR beta cDNA libraries that carry sample barcodes and UMIs. Using its own MiXCR run on the 5' RACE reads, TCRdb lists one record per CDR3 protein. Here the sample spans 350,000 to 450,000 distinct CDR3 sequences, 24% being singletons. The CDR3 totals 14 residues. Germline V gene lookup returns CDR1 MGHRA and CDR2 YSYEKL. V was clipped by 8 bases and J by 0 bases; unmatched bases: 2. Study-wide results and caveats: Some responding clones appeared in pre-infection memory, suggesting cross-reactive memory joined.

What was sequenced was PBMCs or a T cell subset sorted from them (not recorded which). V and J are TRBV4-1 and TRBJ1-1; TRBD1 aligns across 11 bases. The sequence derives from an adult woman who had mild COVID-19 (a few samples of this study predate the infection). Cell type and time point are not known. The CDR3 region is CASGTGGLNTEAFF. CDR3 bases: TGCGCCAGCGGGACAGGGGGTCTGAACACTGAAGCTTTCTTT.